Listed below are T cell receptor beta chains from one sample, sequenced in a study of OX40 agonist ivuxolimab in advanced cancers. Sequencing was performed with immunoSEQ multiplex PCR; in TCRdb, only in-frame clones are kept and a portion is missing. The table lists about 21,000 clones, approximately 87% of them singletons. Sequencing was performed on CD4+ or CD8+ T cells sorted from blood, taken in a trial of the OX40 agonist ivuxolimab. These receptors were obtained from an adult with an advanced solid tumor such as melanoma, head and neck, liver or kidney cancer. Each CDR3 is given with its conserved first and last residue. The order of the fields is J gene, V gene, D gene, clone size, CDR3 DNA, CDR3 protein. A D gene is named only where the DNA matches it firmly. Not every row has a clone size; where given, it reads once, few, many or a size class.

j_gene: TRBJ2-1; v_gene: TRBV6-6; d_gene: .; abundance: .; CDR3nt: TGTGCCAGCAGTTATGGTCAGGACTTCAATGAGCAGTTCTTC; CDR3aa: CASSYGQDFNEQFF
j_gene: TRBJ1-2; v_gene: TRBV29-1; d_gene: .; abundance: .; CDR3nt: TGCAGCGCCTCAGCCTCTAACTATGGCTACACCTTC; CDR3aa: CSASASNYGYTF
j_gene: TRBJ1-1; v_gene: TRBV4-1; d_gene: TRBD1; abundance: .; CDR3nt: TGCGCCAGCAGCCATCTAGGACAGGACGAAGCGATCTTT; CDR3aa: CASSHLGQDEAIF
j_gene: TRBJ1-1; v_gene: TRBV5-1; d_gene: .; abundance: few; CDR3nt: TGCGCCAGCAGCGGGGACGGTATGGGAGCTTTCTTT; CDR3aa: CASSGDGMGAFF
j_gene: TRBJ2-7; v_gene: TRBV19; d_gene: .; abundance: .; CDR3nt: TGTGCCAGTAGGGGAAGAAGAAACTACGAGCAGTACTTC; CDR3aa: CASRGRRNYEQYF
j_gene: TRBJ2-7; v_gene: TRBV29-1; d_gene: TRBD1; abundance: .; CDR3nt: TGCAGCGCCGAAACCGGGACAGGGGAGACCGAGCAGTACTTC; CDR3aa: CSAETGTGETEQYF
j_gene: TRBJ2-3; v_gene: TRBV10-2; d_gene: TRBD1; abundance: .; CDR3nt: TGCGCCAGCAGTGAGGGGCAGGGGGCATTGTCAGATACGCAGTATTTT; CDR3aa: CASSEGQGALSDTQYF
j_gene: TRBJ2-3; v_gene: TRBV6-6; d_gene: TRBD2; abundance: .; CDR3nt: TGTGCCAGCAGTTACACGGCCTGGGGGGGTGCAGATACGCAGTATTTT; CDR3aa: CASSYTAWGGADTQYF
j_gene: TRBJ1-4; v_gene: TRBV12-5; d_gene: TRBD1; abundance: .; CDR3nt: TGTGCTAGTGGTTTGGCTTTGACCGGGACAGGACTTAATGAAAAACTGTTTTTT; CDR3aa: CASGLALTGTGLNEKLFF
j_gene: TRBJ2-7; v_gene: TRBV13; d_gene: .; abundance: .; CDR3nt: TGTGCCAGCAGCTCTCAGAATTGGGAGCAGTACTTC; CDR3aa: CASSSQNWEQYF
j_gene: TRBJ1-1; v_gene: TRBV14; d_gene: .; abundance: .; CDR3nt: TGTGCCAGCAGCCCCGGGGACCTGAACACTGAAGCTTTCTTT; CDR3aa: CASSPGDLNTEAFF
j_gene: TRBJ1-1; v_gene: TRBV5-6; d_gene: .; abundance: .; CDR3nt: TGTGCCAGCAGCTTGGACGGGTTTCCCTTGAACACTGAAGCTTTCTTT; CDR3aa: CASSLDGFPLNTEAFF
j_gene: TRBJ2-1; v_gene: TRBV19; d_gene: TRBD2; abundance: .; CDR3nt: TGTGCCAGTAGTTTTAGCGGGGGGCCTACCAATGAGCAGTTCTTC; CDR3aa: CASSFSGGPTNEQFF
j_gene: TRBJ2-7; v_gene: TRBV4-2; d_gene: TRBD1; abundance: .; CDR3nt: TGTGCCAGCAGCCAAGAGGAAGGACAGGGGGCCTACGAGCAGTACTTC; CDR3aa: CASSQEEGQGAYEQYF
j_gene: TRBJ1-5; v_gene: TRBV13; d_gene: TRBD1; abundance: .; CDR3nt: TGTGCCAGCAGCTTAGGCGCAGGACAGGGGAGTCAGCCCCAGCATTTT; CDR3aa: CASSLGAGQGSQPQHF
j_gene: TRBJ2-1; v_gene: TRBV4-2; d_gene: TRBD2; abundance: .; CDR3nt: TGTGCCAGCAGCCCCCTGGGGACTAGCGGGGACAATGAGCAGTTCTTC; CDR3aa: CASSPLGTSGDNEQFF
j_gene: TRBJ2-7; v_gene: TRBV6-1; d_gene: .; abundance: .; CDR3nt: TGTGCCAGCAGTGTCCTCACAGATTCCTACGAGCAGTACTTC; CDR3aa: CASSVLTDSYEQYF
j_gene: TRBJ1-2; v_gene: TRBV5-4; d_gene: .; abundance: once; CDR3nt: TGTGCCAGCAGCTTGTTCGGGGGCTGGGACTATGGCTACACCTTC; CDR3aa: CASSLFGGWDYGYTF
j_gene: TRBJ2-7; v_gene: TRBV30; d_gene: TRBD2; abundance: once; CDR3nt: TGTGCCTGGAGTGTAACGGGGGGGAACGAGCAGTACTTC; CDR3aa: CAWSVTGGNEQYF
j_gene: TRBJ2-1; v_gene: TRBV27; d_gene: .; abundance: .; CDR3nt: TGTGCCAGCAGTTTATCCGACTACAATGAGCAGTTCTTC; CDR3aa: CASSLSDYNEQFF
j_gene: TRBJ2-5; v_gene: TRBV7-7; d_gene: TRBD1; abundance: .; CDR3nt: TGTGCCAGCAGCCGAGGGACAGCCCAAGAGACCCAGTACTTC; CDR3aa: CASSRGTAQETQYF
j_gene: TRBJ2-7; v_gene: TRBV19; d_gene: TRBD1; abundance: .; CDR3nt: TGTGCCAGTAGTATATACCAGGACAGGTCCTACGAGCAGTACTTC; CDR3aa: CASSIYQDRSYEQYF
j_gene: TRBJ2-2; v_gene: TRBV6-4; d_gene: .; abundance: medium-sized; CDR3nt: TGTGCCAGCAGTGACTCGAGTACCGGGGAGCTGTTTTTT; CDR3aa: CASSDSSTGELFF